This T cell receptor (beta chain) was recovered during a study of vaccination and CD4 T cells after COVID-19. Concerning this clonotype itself: Its target is unknown.

Specified treatment: roughly 11-day PBMC culture with coronavirus spike peptide pools or control peptides (ViraFEST assay). Recorded positive PCR dates fall between March and December 2020, preceding US Alpha, Beta and Delta variants. The Oncomine TCR Beta short-read assay was applied to DNA of cultured CD4+ T cells. TCRdb independently ran MiXCR on the PCR reads; one entry per CDR3 protein. The sample holds 20,000 or so distinct CDR3 sequences, about 61% seen once. V lost 7 bases and J lost 6; bases outside the gene matches: 15. From germline, CDR1 is ENHRY and CDR2 SYGVKD. The CDR3 covers 16 residues.

The chain combines TRBV10-3 with TRBJ2-3; 8 bases agree with TRBD2. This clonotype was sampled from a human donor who had recovered from COVID-19. The sequenced sample was CD4+ T cells from blood, cultured in vitro. CDR3 sequence reads: CAITGAGASGGDTQYF. CDR3 DNA sequence: TGTGCCATCACCGGAGCGGGAGCGAGCGGGGGTGATACGCAGTATTTT.